This T cell receptor (beta chain) was recovered during a study of a mutant IDH1 vaccine in newly diagnosed glioma. Overall study context: An approximately 62% male, approximately 40% female split and a mean age of about 40 years characterized treated patients. Before enrollment, patients got radiotherapy alone, temozolomide alone, or mostly the combination.

Findings and limits, study-wide: Pseudoprogression looked unconnected to shifts in top peripheral T cell clonotypes. Among all patients, vaccine-induced immune responses occurred in approximately 93%.

The sample's time point: baseline, week 1 (first vaccination visit). Noted treatment: pre-vaccination baseline after standard-of-care therapy. The CDR3 extends over 13 amino acids. Germline trimming cut 7 bases from V and 6 bases from J; bases unmatched to any gene: 5. CDR1 ENHRY and CDR2 SYGVKD come from the germline V gene. With respect to this clone: Its antigen remains unknown.

Measured with immunoSEQ multiplex PCR; TCRdb has only the in-frame clones, and not every one. The table records around 50,000 clones, roughly 88% of them present only once. The V gene is TRBV10-3, the J gene TRBJ2-7; TRBD2 agrees at 11 bases. The source was PBMCs, collected from a glioma patient treated with radiotherapy, temozolomide or both. The receptor was isolated from a man in his forties with glioma. CDR3 nucleotides: TGTGCCATCAATGTAGCGGGAGGGGTCGAGCAGTACTTC. Protein product: CAINVAGGVEQYF.